The clone carrying this T cell receptor beta chain was seen just once. Its target is unknown. Whereas donors were nominally healthy upon sampling, unrecorded immune exposures were probable. In germline, CDR1 is LNHNV, CDR2 YYDKDF (reference sequence). This CDR3 spans 16 amino acids. Trimming took off 1 base at V and 2 bases at J, with 13 bases between the two ends. The sample belongs to a study of cytomegalovirus exposure and HLA in healthy donors. Study conclusions and caveats: Likely technical artifact: a cluster of highly shared sequence variants. When presence/absence was analysed, sequencing depth was taken to be roughly uniform across donors.

The PCR had 60 Vbeta and 13 Jbeta primers. Assay: immunoSEQ multiplex PCR; the TCRdb copy retains only in-frame clones and omits some. The sample records about 140,000 clones, about 66% being singletons. The receptor's source is a human donor in good health. Sequenced: PBMCs. The chain couples TRBV15 to TRBJ2-3; D might be TRBD1 (6 bases). The CDR3 loop is CATSRGTDRYTDTQYF. In DNA, the CDR3 is TGTGCCACCAGCAGAGGGACGGACAGATACACAGATACGCAGTATTTT. The full variable domain, in which reference TRBV15 and TRBJ2-3 provide the parts outside the CDR3, is DAMVIQNPRYQVTQFGKPVTLSCSQTLNHNVMYWYQQKSSQAPKLLFHYYDKDFNNEADTPDNFQSRRPNTSFCFLDIRSPGLGDTAMYLCATSRGTDRYTDTQYFGPGTRLTVL.